Following are 24 T cell receptor beta chains from one sample sequenced in a study of T-cell memory formation after mild COVID-19. Each CDR3 protein gets one entry after TCRdb re-called the 5' RACE reads with MiXCR. Among over 350,000 distinct CDR3 sequences listed, approximately 24% were seen once. The sequenced sample was PBMCs or a T cell subset sorted from them (not recorded which). Source of these receptors: an adult woman who had mild COVID-19 (a few samples of this study predate the infection). Cell type and time point are not known.

This sequence joins TRBV20-1 and TRBJ2-2; possible D gene TRBD2, 5 bases. CDR3 length: 14 residues. The V end lost 5 bases, the J end lost 0 bases, and 10 bases lay between the germline ends. Looked up from germline, CDR1 is DFQATT and CDR2 is SNEGSKA (reference sequence). The CDR3 loop reads CSARDYPNTGELFF. The CDR3 region has the DNA TGCAGTGCTCGTGACTACCCGAACACCGGGGAGCTGTTTTTT.

The chain combines TRBV5-4 with TRBJ1-2, with 7 bases identical to TRBD1. The length of the CDR3 is 14 residues. The germline V gene encodes CDR1 SGHNT and CDR2 YYREEE (reference sequence). V trimming: 1 base; J trimming: 6 bases; junction bases outside the gene matches: 6. The CDR3 loop is CASSLPNRGDGYTF. The CDR3 coding sequence is TGTGCCAGCAGCTTGCCCAACAGGGGCGATGGCTACACCTTC.

This chain links TRBV7-9 with TRBJ2-6; 10 bases align to TRBD2. V was clipped by 5 bases and J by 4 bases; unmatched bases: 14. The CDR3 is made up of 19 amino acids. Germline-derived CDR1 and CDR2 are SEHNR and FQNEAQ (reference sequence). CDR3 amino acids: CASSVRPLAGAPGANVLTF. Here the CDR3 DNA reads TGTGCCAGCAGCGTTAGGCCCCTAGCGGGAGCACCCGGGGCCAACGTCCTGACTTTC. The full variable domain, completed using reference TRBV7-9 and TRBJ2-6, is DTGVSQNPRHKITKRGQNVTFRCDPISEHNRLYWYRQTLGQGPEFLTYFQNEAQLEKSRLLSDRFSAERPKGSFSTLEIQRTEQGDSAMYLCASSVRPLAGAPGANVLTFGAGSRLTVL.

The chain couples TRBV7-9 to TRBJ1-4, with D unclear. The germline V gene encodes CDR1 SEHNR and CDR2 FQNEAQ (reference sequence). V was trimmed by 5 bases and J by 8 bases, leaving 18 bases between them. The CDR3 consists of 15 residues. CDR3 nucleotides: TGTGCCAGCAGCCTACCCGGGGTGGGAAAGGAAAAACTGTTTTTT. It specifies CASSLPGVGKEKLFF.

This sequence joins TRBV12-3 or TRBV12-4 and TRBJ2-1, with no clear D. The ends were cut back, 1 base at V and 8 bases at J, with 6 bases in the middle. The length of the CDR3 is 12 residues. In nucleotides, the CDR3 is TGTGCCAGCAGTTTAGAAAGGGATGAGCAGTTCTTC. Protein: CASSLERDEQFF.

This clonotype was picked up many times. This chain connects TRBV7-2 to TRBJ1-6; D is undetermined. The germline gives CDR1 SGHTA, CDR2 FQGNSA. The germline V and J ends were trimmed by 5 bases and 8 bases, with 16 bases remaining between them. The CDR3 is 15 residues long. This chain's CDR3 is CASSPGPDAYSPLHF. CDR3 nucleotide sequence: TGTGCCAGCAGCCCCGGACCGGACGCCTATTCACCCCTCCACTTT.

This clonotype has just a few counts. This rearrangement joins TRBV12-3 or TRBV12-4 to TRBJ1-1; D gene uncertain. Trimming stripped 6 bases from V and 0 bases from J, with 11 bases between. CDR3 length: 14 residues. Here the CDR3 DNA reads TGTGCCAGCAGCGAAAAGGTAATGAACACTGAAGCTTTCTTT. It encodes CASSEKVMNTEAFF.

There are a few counts of this clonotype. The CDR3 DNA reads TGTGCCAGGGATAAAGCGGGACAGCAAGAGACCCAGTACTTC. Translating it yields CARDKAGQQETQYF. The chain combines TRBV2 with TRBJ2-5; D may be TRBD1 or TRBD2 (7 bases each). CDR1 and CDR2 (germline): SNHLY, FYNNEI. V was clipped by 9 bases and J by 2 bases, with 16 bases between them. The CDR3 has 14 residues.

V gene TRBV15 combines with J gene TRBJ1-2; D uncertain. Trimming took off 4 bases at V and 1 base at J, with 10 bases between the two ends. The V gene's germline CDR1 is LNHNV and CDR2 YYDKDF (reference sequence). The CDR3 spans 14 residues. As DNA, the CDR3 is TGTGCCACCAGCATCTTTCGGTTTAACTATGGCTACACCTTC. Amino acids: CATSIFRFNYGYTF.

The chain couples TRBV7-8 to TRBJ2-4, with D tentatively TRBD1 or TRBD2 (5 bases each). Germline V gene sequence: CDR1 SGHVS, CDR2 FQNEAQ. Trimming cost V 6 bases and J 10 bases, with 13 bases left between them. The CDR3 is made up of 12 amino acids. The chain's CDR3 is CASSNGTRIQYF. DNA for the CDR3: TGTGCCAGCAGTAACGGGACCCGAATTCAGTACTTC.

This clonotype was picked up a small number of times. The chain employs TRBV11-3 and TRBJ2-1, with 7 bases that match TRBD2. The CDR3 loop spans 18 amino acids. V shed 4 bases and J 0 bases; nucleotides not matched to a gene: 12. Germline CDR1 and CDR2: SGHNT and YENEEA. DNA of the CDR3: TGTGCCAGCAGCTCACGGGGGGACGGAAAGGGCTCCTACAATGAGCAGTTCTTC. The encoded protein is CASSSRGDGKGSYNEQFF.

V and J are TRBV7-8 and TRBJ2-7; possibly TRBD2 for D (5 bases). Trimming removed 1 base at V and 5 bases at J, with 12 bases between. Germline CDR1 SGHVS, CDR2 FQNEAQ. The CDR3 runs to 14 residues. The CDR3 protein is CASSLDEGFDEQYF. The CDR3 nucleotides are TGTGCCAGCAGCTTAGACGAGGGATTTGACGAGCAGTACTTC.

The sample holds a few counts of this clonotype. The chain couples TRBV6-5 to TRBJ1-1, with 8 bases lining up with TRBD1. Per germline, CDR1 MNHEY and CDR2 SVGAGI. With V trimmed by 0 bases and J by 11 bases, 8 bases remained unmatched. The CDR3 runs 14 residues. The CDR3 loop reads CASSYSTGGNRAFF. CDR3 coding DNA: TGTGCCAGCAGTTACTCAACAGGGGGTAATCGGGCTTTCTTT.

In its sample, this clonotype was seen a few times. The chain employs TRBV4-1 and TRBJ1-6; D is ambiguous. This CDR3 region has 12 residues. CDR1 is MGHRA, CDR2 YSYEKL, per germline. Trimming shortened V by 5 bases and J by 10 bases, and 9 bases separated the two germline ends. CDR3 nucleotides: TGCGCCAGCAGCGACGGACGGTCACCCCTCCACTTT. Amino acid sequence: CASSDGRSPLHF.

This clonotype was observed a few times. V is TRBV20-1 and J is TRBJ2-3; 10 nucleotides match TRBD1. J was trimmed by 3 bases and V by 5 bases; bases with no gene match: 2. Per germline, CDR1 DFQATT and CDR2 SNEGSKA (reference sequence). This CDR3 region has 13 residues. This CDR3 reads CSAGTGVTDTQYF. In DNA form, the CDR3 reads TGCAGTGCTGGGACAGGGGTTACAGATACGCAGTATTTT.

This clonotype was counted a few times. The chain employs TRBV4-1 and TRBJ2-7; TRBD1 agrees at 8 bases. V lost 5 bases, J lost 3 bases, and 12 bases stayed unmatched. Germline CDR1 reads MGHRA; CDR2 reads YSYEKL. The CDR3 has 16 amino acids. CDR3: CASSFEDRATYYEQYF. In nucleotides, the CDR3 is TGCGCCAGCAGCTTCGAGGACAGGGCAACCTACTACGAGCAGTACTTC.

Ten or more counts support this clonotype. The J gene is TRBJ1-5, the V gene TRBV4-1, with 7 bases that match TRBD1. Germline V lookup: CDR1 MGHRA, CDR2 YSYEKL. V was clipped by 4 bases and J by 8 bases; unmatched bases: 14. The CDR3 spans 16 residues. The CDR3 sequence: CASSPAQGDWSEPQHF. The DNA for the CDR3 is TGCGCCAGCAGCCCGGCCCAGGGGGACTGGTCGGAGCCCCAGCATTTT.

J is TRBJ1-4 and V is TRBV28; 9 bases align to TRBD1. The trim removed 5 bases at V and 7 bases at J, leaving 8 bases unmatched. This CDR3 contains 15 residues. Germline assignment: CDR1 MDHEN and CDR2 SYDVKM. The CDR3 loop reads CASSGWGQGGEKLFF. CDR3 nucleotides: TGTGCCAGCAGTGGGTGGGGACAGGGAGGTGAAAAACTGTTTTTT.

This clonotype was picked up a small number of times. This chain uses TRBV13 with TRBJ2-6; no firm D call. The length of the CDR3 is 14 residues. Germline values: CDR1 PRHDT, CDR2 FYEKMQ (reference sequence). V was clipped by 8 bases and J by 0 bases, with 8 bases between them. For the CDR3, the DNA is TGTGCCAGCGGCGATAGCTCTGGGGCCAACGTCCTGACTTTC. It codes for CASGDSSGANVLTF.

The sample holds a few counts of this clonotype. Here the CDR3 DNA reads TGTGCCAGCAGTGTTTACGGGGGGACCGGGGAGCTGTTTTTT. Translation gives CASSVYGGTGELFF. The rearrangement joins TRBV25-1 to TRBJ2-2; TRBD2 matches 7 bases. CDR3 length equals 14 residues. V shed 4 bases and J 5 bases; nucleotides not matched to a gene: 4. Germline CDR1 MGHDK, CDR2 SYGVNS.

This chain joins TRBV6-1 and TRBJ2-5; 12 positions agree with TRBD2. Trimming took 7 bases from V and 4 from J; bases not matched to a gene: 19. Germline lookup yields CDR1 MNHNS and CDR2 SASEGT. CDR3 length: 19 residues. The CDR3 sequence: CASIPRGLAGREVRETQYF. The CDR3 DNA sequence: TGTGCCAGCATTCCTCGGGGACTAGCGGGCCGAGAAGTGAGAGAGACCCAGTACTTC.

In its sample, this clonotype was seen many times. The chain uses TRBV5-1 and TRBJ1-2; 8 bases agree with TRBD1. This CDR3 is 18 amino acids long. Germline values: CDR1 SGHRS, CDR2 YFSETQ. Trimming removed 3 bases from V and 2 bases from J; junction bases left unmatched: 15. CDR3: CASSWGQAVGASNYGYTF. Here the CDR3 DNA reads TGCGCCAGCAGCTGGGGACAGGCCGTCGGGGCGTCGAACTATGGCTACACCTTC.

The chain uses TRBV12-5 and TRBJ2-7; perhaps TRBD2 as D (5 bases). CDR3 size: 14 residues. Trimming pared 5 bases from V and 2 bases from J, leaving 13 bases between. Germline CDR1 LGHNT, CDR2 FRNRAP. The CDR3 DNA reads as TGTGCTAGTGGTCCACCAGGACTCCCCTACGAGCAGTACTTC. Encoded protein: CASGPPGLPYEQYF.

There are a few counts of this clonotype. V gene TRBV12-3 or TRBV12-4 combines with J gene TRBJ2-3; 7 bases agree with TRBD1. The CDR3 has 15 residues. Trimming cost V 6 bases and J 2 bases; bases outside gene matches: 8. Here the CDR3 reads CASSPWTGPTDTQYF. CDR3 sequence (DNA): TGTGCCAGCAGCCCGTGGACAGGACCCACAGATACGCAGTATTTT.